This section outlines one T cell receptor beta chain sequence together with its context. The repertoire was sequenced with immunoSEQ multiplex PCR; TCRdb's copy has only in-frame clones and lacks some. The data contain 170,000 or so clones, about 80% of them singletons. From germline, CDR1 is MNHNS and CDR2 SASEGT. The CDR3 is 14 amino acids. The V segment lost 5 bases and the J segment 7 bases; nucleotides outside the gene matches: 9. The data stem from a study of cytomegalovirus exposure and HLA in healthy donors. This TCR came from a woman between 18 and 29 years old in good health and CMV-seropositive. What was sequenced was PBMCs. This chain connects TRBV6-1 to TRBJ1-2; 8 nucleotides align to TRBD1. The DNA of the CDR3 is TGTGCCAGCAGTCCAGGACAGGGCTTTGGTGGCTACACCTTC. Its translation: CASSPGQGFGGYTF.